Each of the 32 T cell receptor beta chains below was sequenced from the same sample in a study of blood T cell repertoires in COVID-19. Measured with immunoSEQ multiplex PCR; TCRdb has only the in-frame clones, and not every one. The profile shows over 150,000 clones, around 90% of them singletons. Sequenced input: peripheral blood. These receptors all stem from a man between 60 and 75 years old with COVID-19, enrolled during active disease.

CDR3 in DNA: TGCGCCAGCAGCTTGGAAGGACAGGGAAGAAGTGGCTACACCTTC. Its translation: CASSLEGQGRSGYTF. This sequence joins TRBV5-1 and TRBJ1-2, with 8 bases that match TRBD1. V lost 0 bases, J lost 7 bases, and 8 bases stayed unmatched. The CDR3 totals 15 residues. Germline CDR1 is SGHRS and CDR2 is YFSETQ.

There are a few counts of this clone. The chain carries TRBV19 and TRBJ1-6; tentative D call: TRBD1 (5 bases). The CDR3 has 16 amino acids. The germline V gene encodes CDR1 LNHDA and CDR2 SQIVND (reference sequence). The V end was cut by 4 bases, the J end by 7 bases, with 17 bases between. The CDR3 region has the DNA TGTGCCAGTAGTACCAAACGTACAGGAGACAATTCACCCCTCCACTTT. Residues: CASSTKRTGDNSPLHF.

The sample holds a few counts of this clone. The gene calls are TRBV4-1 and TRBJ1-2; the D gene is possibly TRBD1 (6 bases). Germline CDR1 is MGHRA and CDR2 is YSYEKL. The CDR3 is 15 amino acids. Trimming shortened V by 2 bases and J by 2 bases, and 12 bases separated the two germline ends. CDR3 nucleotides: TGCGCCAGCAGCCAACCCACGACAGGAAACTATGGCTACACCTTC. Translated, it gives CASSQPTTGNYGYTF.

The chain uses TRBV24-1 and TRBJ1-2; D uncertain. Trimming left V 4 bases short and J 7 bases short, with 9 bases between. The CDR3 totals 12 residues. Germline V gene lookup returns CDR1 KGHDR and CDR2 SFDVKD. The DNA of the CDR3 is TGTGCCACCAGTGACTCTCTCTCTGGCTACACCTTC. Its translation is CATSDSLSGYTF.

The chain uses TRBV6-5 and TRBJ2-7; the D gene is possibly TRBD2 (5 bases). The CDR3 has 14 residues. V was pared by 6 bases and J by 6 bases, with 18 bases between. Looked up from germline, CDR1 is MNHEY and CDR2 is SVGAGI. In DNA form, the CDR3 reads TGTGCCAGCAGGGCGACGGAGGCAGGTTCCGAGCAGTACTTC. It yields the protein CASRATEAGSEQYF.

The genes are TRBV29-1 and TRBJ1-1, with D possibly TRBD1 on 5 matching bases. Germline CDR1 is SQVTM and CDR2 is ANQGSEA. There are 14 residues in the CDR3. Trimming removed 6 bases at V and 3 bases at J, with 17 bases between. The CDR3 DNA is TGCAGCGTAGGCAGCAGCGGGACTTACACTGAAGCTTTCTTT. Protein sequence: CSVGSSGTYTEAFF.

The chain employs TRBV29-1 and TRBJ2-3; D possibly corresponds to TRBD1 (5 bases). Per germline, CDR1 SQVTM and CDR2 ANQGSEA. V was trimmed by 6 bases and J by 1 base, leaving 8 bases between them. The CDR3 extends over 12 amino acids. The DNA for the CDR3 is TGCAGCGTAGCGACAGGCACAGATACGCAGTATTTT. Translated: CSVATGTDTQYF.

This clone came up once. V and J are TRBV6-5 and TRBJ1-1; 9 bases match TRBD1. The CDR3 runs 15 residues. V was clipped by 5 bases and J by 5 bases; unmatched bases: 9. Germline CDR1 is MNHEY and CDR2 is SVGAGI. The CDR3 DNA reads TGTGCCAGCAGTAAACTACAGGGGGCGAGTACTGAAGCTTTCTTT. Its protein is CASSKLQGASTEAFF.

This clone was detected only a few times. The rearrangement uses TRBV11-3 and TRBJ2-3, with no clear D. The V gene lost 1 base and the J gene lost 0 bases, with 5 bases spanning the gap. Germline V gene lookup returns CDR1 SGHNT and CDR2 YENEEA. The CDR3 loop spans 14 amino acids. DNA for the CDR3: TGTGCCAGCAGCTTAGGGCCTAGCACAGATACGCAGTATTTT. Its translation is CASSLGPSTDTQYF.

This clone was seen once. The chain has TRBV27 and TRBJ2-7, with 13 bases identical to TRBD2. Germline CDR1 is MNHEY and CDR2 is SMNVEV (reference sequence). CDR3 length: 15 residues. Trimming cost V 4 bases and J 2 bases; bases outside gene matches: 2. The chain's CDR3 is CASSSGTSGTYEQYF. The DNA for the CDR3 is TGTGCCAGCAGTTCTGGGACTAGCGGGACCTACGAGCAGTACTTC.

The table lists this clone with a count of one. This rearrangement joins TRBV18 to TRBJ1-5, with a weak D call TRBD1 (5 bases). The germline V gene has CDR1 KGHSH and CDR2 LQKENI. The CDR3 has 15 amino acids. V gave up 6 bases and J gave up 0 bases, with 12 bases separating them. The CDR3 region is CASSPVGLSNQPQHF. In DNA form, the CDR3 reads TGTGCCAGCTCCCCCGTGGGGCTTAGCAATCAGCCCCAGCATTTT.

CDR3 nucleotides: TGTGCCAGCAGCCTAACCGGACTAGCGGGTCAAGAGACCCAGTACTTC. Encoded protein: CASSLTGLAGQETQYF. The V and J genes are TRBV5-5 and TRBJ2-5; 11 nucleotides align to TRBD2. Germline CDR1 SGHKS, CDR2 YYEKEE (reference sequence). V shed 4 bases, J shed 2 bases, and the junction held 7 bases outside the gene matches. This CDR3 contains 16 residues.

The chain is built from TRBV3-1 (or the pseudogene TRBV3-2) and TRBJ1-2, with TRBD1 matching 11 bases. CDR3 size: 13 residues. Germline V gene data show CDR1 as LGHDT and CDR2 as YNNKEL (reference sequence). Trimming removed 1 base from V and 8 bases from J; junction bases left unmatched: 0. CDR3 coding DNA: TGTGCCAGCAGCCAAGGGACAGGGGGCGGCTACACCTTC. It codes for CASSQGTGGGYTF.

The V gene is TRBV9, the J gene TRBJ1-2; weak D call: TRBD1 (5 bases). This CDR3 comprises 11 residues. CDR1 is SGDLS, CDR2 YYNGEE, per germline. The V end lost 5 bases, the J end lost 4 bases, and 6 bases lay between the germline ends. CDR3 sequence: CASSTGYGYTF. CDR3 DNA sequence: TGTGCCAGCAGTACAGGCTATGGCTACACCTTC.

The chain combines TRBV6-5 with TRBJ2-5; D gene unclear. Germline CDR1 is MNHEY and CDR2 is SVGAGI. Trimming left V 8 bases short and J 5 bases short, with 15 bases between. The CDR3 has 13 amino acids. The CDR3 nucleotides read TGTGCCAGCGATAGGCGGAATGGGGAGACCCAGTACTTC. Protein: CASDRRNGETQYF.

This chain connects TRBV27 to TRBJ1-4; D not certain. Germline CDR1 MNHEY, CDR2 SMNVEV (reference sequence). The CDR3 totals 14 residues. Trimming pared 2 bases from V and 8 bases from J, leaving 12 bases between. The CDR3 spells CASSLSRRREKLFF. The CDR3 DNA follows: TGTGCCAGCAGTTTAAGCAGGCGAAGGGAAAAACTGTTTTTT.

Turning to this clone: One end of the junction does not line up with germline, which may come from a read error. The chain links TRBV27 to TRBJ2-4; D is ambiguous. CDR1 is MNHEY, CDR2 SMNVEV, per germline (reference sequence). CDR3 length: 15 residues. The CDR3 sequence: CASSLSTIAKNIQYF. The DNA of the CDR3 is TGTGCCAGCAGCTTATCTACAATAGCCAAAAACATTCAGTACTTC.

This clone is a singleton in its sample. V usage is TRBV7-2 and J usage is TRBJ1-1; the match to TRBD1 covers 9 bases. The length of the CDR3 is 14 residues. CDR1 and CDR2 from the germline V gene are SGHTA and FQGNSA. Unmatched junction bases numbered 6, after V lost 5 bases and J lost 5 bases. DNA for the CDR3: TGTGCCAGCAGCCCCGGGACAGGGCGAACTGAAGCTTTCTTT. Amino acids: CASSPGTGRTEAFF.

The V gene is TRBV29-1, the J gene TRBJ2-7; D might be TRBD2 (5 bases). Germline CDR1 and CDR2: SQVTM and ANQGSEA. Between the trimmed V and J ends, which lost 4 bases and 1 base, there was a span of 17 bases. This CDR3 has 15 residues. The CDR3 loop reads CSVGGAVANSYEQYF. Written as DNA, the CDR3 is TGCAGCGTTGGGGGAGCAGTAGCTAATTCCTACGAGCAGTACTTC.

This clone was detected a few times. The chain is built from TRBV18 and TRBJ2-5; a possible D gene is TRBD1 (5 bases). Germline lookup yields CDR1 KGHSH and CDR2 LQKENI. V lost 2 bases and J lost 5, with 15 bases in between. The CDR3 sequence is 15 residues long. In DNA form, the CDR3 reads TGTGCCAGCTCACCATCGGGCAGGGCCCCGGAGACCCAGTACTTC. Translated, it gives CASSPSGRAPETQYF. Supplemented by reference TRBV18 and TRBJ2-5, the full variable domain reads NAGVMQNPRHLVRRRGQEARLRCSPMKGHSHVYWYRQLPEEGLKFMVYLQKENIIDESGMPKERFSAEFPKEGPSILRIQQVVRGDSAAYFCASSPSGRAPETQYFGPGTRLLVL.

V is TRBV7-9 and J is TRBJ1-1; 8 bases match TRBD1. Trimming at V came to 11 bases and at J to 0 bases, leaving 8 bases not matched to a gene. Germline V lookup: CDR1 SEHNR, CDR2 FQNEAQ (reference sequence). CDR3 size: 14 residues. CDR3 nucleotides: TGTGCCTGGAGACAGGGGAACATGAACACTGAAGCTTTCTTT. Translation: CAWRQGNMNTEAFF.

The chain uses TRBV27 and TRBJ1-5; the D gene is possibly TRBD1 (5 bases). This CDR3 region has 15 residues. V was cut by 2 bases and J by 0 bases, with 8 bases left in between. CDR1 and CDR2 from the germline V gene are MNHEY and SMNVEV (reference sequence). CDR3 residues: CASSLVRDSNQPQHF. In nucleotides, the CDR3 is TGTGCCAGCAGTTTAGTCAGGGATAGCAATCAGCCCCAGCATTTT.

This clone has more than one count but fewer than ten. This chain uses TRBV7-9 with TRBJ1-5, with TRBD1 matching over 7 bases. The germline V gene encodes CDR1 SEHNR and CDR2 FQNEAQ (reference sequence). With 5 bases clipped from V and 2 bases from J, the junction kept 3 bases outside the gene matches. The CDR3 runs 14 residues. The CDR3 nucleotides are TGTGCCAGCAGCGGCGACAGGGGCAATCAGCCCCAGCATTTT. It yields the protein CASSGDRGNQPQHF.

The chain joins TRBV6-6 to TRBJ1-5; the D is unclear. This CDR3 contains 14 residues. Germline lookup yields CDR1 MNHNY and CDR2 SVGAGI (reference sequence). V was trimmed by 0 bases and J by 3 bases, leaving 6 bases between them. CDR3 sequence reads: CASSYSEYNQPQHF. Written as DNA, the CDR3 is TGTGCCAGCAGTTACTCGGAGTACAATCAGCCCCAGCATTTT.

V gene TRBV18 combines with J gene TRBJ1-6; 9 bases are shared with TRBD1. Germline V CDR1 and CDR2: KGHSH, LQKENI. This CDR3 comprises 15 residues. Trimming took 3 bases from V and 7 from J; bases not matched to a gene: 4. Here the CDR3 DNA reads TGTGCCAGCTCACCCCTGGGACAGGGAAATTCACCCCTCCACTTT. This codes for CASSPLGQGNSPLHF. Looking up the rest from reference TRBV18 and TRBJ1-6 gives the full variable domain: NAGVMQNPRHLVRRRGQEARLRCSPMKGHSHVYWYRQLPEEGLKFMVYLQKENIIDESGMPKERFSAEFPKEGPSILRIQQVVRGDSAAYFCASSPLGQGNSPLHFGNGTRLTVT.

The V gene is TRBV28, the J gene TRBJ1-5, with 7 bases aligning to TRBD1. CDR3 length equals 16 residues. Per the germline V gene, CDR1 is MDHEN and CDR2 is SYDVKM. V shed 10 bases, J shed 4 bases, and the junction held 16 bases outside the gene matches. CDR3 sequence reads: CATVSLPSTGNQPQHF. CDR3 in DNA: TGTGCCACTGTCAGCCTCCCGTCGACAGGGAATCAGCCCCAGCATTTT.

This clone was seen once. The chain employs TRBV3-1 (or the pseudogene TRBV3-2) and TRBJ2-1; the D gene is possibly TRBD2 (6 bases). Trimming took off 1 base at V and 2 bases at J, with 12 bases between the two ends. This CDR3 has 16 residues. Germline CDR1 LGHDT, CDR2 YNNKEL (reference sequence). CDR3 nucleotides: TGTGCCAGCAGCCAAGTCGTAGCGGACGCCTACAATGAGCAGTTCTTC. Amino acid sequence: CASSQVVADAYNEQFF.

The chain couples TRBV3-1 (or the pseudogene TRBV3-2) to TRBJ2-7, with unresolved D. V was clipped by 4 bases and J by 3 bases, with 4 bases between them. The CDR3 extends over 11 amino acids. The germline CDR1 and CDR2 sequences are LGHDT and YNNKEL (reference sequence). Here the CDR3 reads CASSRSYEQYF. The CDR3 nucleotides are TGTGCCAGCAGCCGCAGCTACGAGCAGTACTTC.

The table lists this clone with a count of one. The V gene is TRBV19, the J gene TRBJ2-1, with 7 bases matching TRBD1. The CDR3 contains 13 residues. Germline V gives CDR1 LNHDA, CDR2 SQIVND (reference sequence). J was trimmed by 5 bases and V by 5 bases; bases with no gene match: 3. The CDR3 spells CASSWQGDNEQFF. CDR3 DNA sequence: TGTGCCAGTAGTTGGCAGGGGGACAATGAGCAGTTCTTC.

Worth noting for this clone: The sample carries other DNA sequences with the same CDR3. The J gene is TRBJ1-2, the V gene TRBV30; the D is unclear. Germline values: CDR1 GTSNPN, CDR2 SVGIG (reference sequence). There are 13 residues in the CDR3. The V and J ends lost 2 bases and 1 base respectively, with 8 bases between them. CDR3 sequence (DNA): TGTGCCTGGAGTCTAGGAATTAACTATGGCTACACCTTC. Protein sequence: CAWSLGINYGYTF.

This clone occurred a few times. This sequence joins TRBV4-3 and TRBJ1-1; 8 positions match TRBD1. This CDR3 has 15 residues. Per germline, CDR1 LGHNA and CDR2 YSLEER. With V trimmed by 0 bases and J by 2 bases, 2 bases remained unmatched. CDR3 nucleotides: TGCGCCAGCAGCCAAGAACCAGGGGGCAACACTGAAGCTTTCTTT. Translating gives CASSQEPGGNTEAFF.

The chain recombines TRBV4-3 with TRBJ2-1; 13 bases agree with TRBD2. The CDR3 has 18 residues. Trimming removed 3 bases from V and 1 base from J; junction bases left unmatched: 6. Germline assignment: CDR1 LGHNA and CDR2 YSLEER. DNA for the CDR3: TGCGCCAGCAGCCAGGGAAAGACTAGCGGGAGGTCCTACAATGAGCAGTTCTTC. Its protein product is CASSQGKTSGRSYNEQFF.